This T cell receptor (beta chain) was obtained from a study of blood T cell repertoires in COVID-19. Study-wide background: The United States, Italy and Spain provided the acute and convalescent COVID-19 samples. T cells, B-cell-depleted T cells, or PBMCs supplied cDNA or gDNA.

Original methodology: Amplified reference gene primers provided the basis for estimating nucleated cell counts. Produced via immunoSEQ multiplex PCR; TCRdb's table is partial and in-frame only. Clone size and the V and J calls come from that table; the DNA yielded D and trimming. In the table there are around 470,000 clones, 75% to 90% of which are singletons. CDR1 and CDR2 from the germline V gene are PRHDT and FYEKMQ (reference sequence). The CDR3 is made up of 16 amino acids. The ends lost 5 bases at V and 5 bases at J; junction bases unmatched: 12. Patients from Seattle were sampled longitudinally, starting during active infection.

This clonotype was sampled from a man younger than 30 with COVID-19, enrolled during active disease. The sample consisted of peripheral blood. This chain joins TRBV13 and TRBJ1-1; TRBD1 agrees at 9 bases. The CDR3, as DNA: TGTGCCAGCAGCCGGAGCGACAGGGGGTATGAAACTGAAGCTTTCTTT. This translates into CASSRSDRGYETEAFF.